This T cell receptor (beta chain) was retrieved from a study of blood T cell repertoires in COVID-19 (dated by TCRdb to 2018 to 2020). At the level of the whole study: Samples covering the acute and convalescent phases of COVID-19 were provided by collaborators in the United States, Italy and Spain. The prospective study material was composed of cDNA or gDNA derived from T cells, B-cell-depleted T cells, or PBMCs. Subjects who had been exposed to COVID-19, were actively infected with it, or had recovered from it provided the deeply sampled blood TCRbeta repertoires that made up the dataset. The repertoires were made available in a free public database intended to serve as a resource for research on the immune response to SARS-CoV-2. Samples were obtained from the ongoing ImmuneRACE study (first 160 participants) and from over a thousand subjects provided by 6 global collaborators. Nearly every sample came with metadata listing a de-identified subject ID, COVID-19 status, age in years and sex. HLA class I and class II types, where available, came from metadata supplied by the sample provider rather than from assay-based typing.

Points the paper makes about the study in general: The amount of clinical and demographic metadata varied by source and participant and was provided uncurated.

From cysteine to phenylalanine, the CDR3 is 14 amino acids long. Just CDR3 DNA is preserved here, 42 bases in frame from base 1. Trimming at the junction amounts to 6 bases on V and 4 bases on J, and the germline ends lie 16 bases apart. CDR1 is given as LGHNA and CDR2 as YSLEER, both from the germline V gene. TCRbeta CDR3 regions were amplified from genomic DNA using the immunoSEQ Assay, a bias-controlled multiplex PCR. In the original analysis: Within the assay, amplification of reference gene primers was used to estimate how many nucleated cells each sample contained. Sequence reads were collapsed and filtered to measure the absolute abundance of every unique TCRbeta CDR3 rearrangement. For each sample, productive Simpson clonality was calculated as the square root of Simpson's diversity index over productive rearrangements. The clones in this table, taken by TCRdb from immuneACCESS, are in-frame only. Not every clone is retained; where verified, under half of the shortfall comes from an unresolved V gene, and the cause of the rest is unknown. V, J and clone size are those of that table, while D and trimming were read from the DNA. This sample is represented by some 380,000 clones; nearly 90% of them were singletons. Approximately 7% of the sample is held by the ten biggest clonotypes.

Collaborating institutions collected whole blood in K2EDTA tubes following their own protocols. For TCRbeta analysis, collaborators shipped samples in one of three forms: frozen whole blood, isolated PBMCs, or DNA extracted from either of those sample types. A word on this clone: What this receptor recognizes is not known. No per-base quality is available; no much larger clone lies one base away.

Recombination linked TRBV4-3 to TRBJ2-7; the D segment could be TRBD2, given 6 matching bases. This sequence was found in a man aged 18 to 30 with active or convalescent COVID-19. Sequences were obtained from peripheral blood. The CDR3 loop reads CASSKVLEGYEQYF. The nucleotides are TGCGCCAGCAGTAAGGTCCTGGAGGGGTACGAGCAGTACTTC.